This T cell receptor (beta chain) is drawn from a study of blood T cell repertoires in COVID-19. Study-wide background: COVID-19 samples, acute and convalescent, were from the United States, Italy and Spain.

As originally analysed: From reference gene primer amplification, estimates of nucleated cell counts were derived. The protocol was immunoSEQ multiplex PCR, while the TCRdb copy is restricted to in-frame clones and leaves out a portion. Clonal size and the V and J genes are those of that table, whereas D and trimming came from the DNA. The top ten hold approximately 2.5% of the sample, which has 210,000 or so clones, 85% to 90% seen once. V dropped 5 bases and J dropped 5 bases, with 12 bases sitting between them. Germline CDR1 LNHDA, CDR2 SQIVND (reference sequence). The CDR3 is 13 amino acids. This clonotype was obtained from a man between 25 and 39 years old with COVID-19, enrolled during active disease. This sequence joins TRBV19 and TRBJ1-1, with D perhaps matching TRBD1 (6 bases). The specimen sequenced was peripheral blood. Here the CDR3 reads CASSLKQGTEAFF. For the CDR3, the DNA is TGTGCCAGTAGTTTAAAACAGGGAACTGAAGCTTTCTTT.